This record concerns one T cell receptor (beta chain) sequence. This record belongs to a study of CD8+CD57+ T cells in acquired aplastic anemia. CD8+CD57+ cell expansion had been shown by flow cytometry in patients chosen for sequencing. It was genomic DNA that served as the template for profiling TCR beta VDJ and CDR3. TCRdb redid the calling of the reads with MiXCR, one entry per CDR3 protein. The table records about 120,000 distinct CDR3 sequences, about 50% of them present only once. V lost 2 bases to trimming and J lost 6 bases; unmatched junction nucleotides: 1. The CDR3 totals 13 residues. Germline-derived CDR1 and CDR2 are SGHRS and YFSETQ.

Sequenced material: sorted CD4+, CD8+, or CD8+CD57+ T cells (not recorded which) from PBMCs. The chain joins TRBV5-1 to TRBJ2-2, with 7 bases fitting TRBD1. The TCR was taken from a human donor with aplastic anemia. The CDR3 sequence is CASSLTGAGELFF. The DNA of the CDR3 is TGCGCCAGCAGCTTAACAGGGGCCGGGGAGCTGTTTTTT.